The rows below give T cell receptor beta chains drawn from one sample of a study of OX40 agonist ivuxolimab in advanced cancers. Measured with immunoSEQ multiplex PCR; TCRdb has only the in-frame clones, and not every one. Of approximately 84,000 clones detected, more than 70% appear once; the ten largest clones hold 0.15% to 0.2%. Sequencing used CD4+ or CD8+ T cells sorted from blood, obtained in a trial of the OX40 agonist ivuxolimab. Receptors originate from an adult with an advanced solid tumor such as melanoma, head and neck, liver or kidney cancer. Each CDR3 is given with its conserved first and last residue. Fields, in order: D gene, clone size, J gene, V gene, CDR3 DNA, CDR3 protein. The D gene is left open where the match is weak. Clone size is given for some rows only: seen once, a few or many times, or a class if the clone is expanded.

>-|-|TRBJ2-2|TRBV9
TGTGCCAGCAGCGTAGGCCTACCCGGGGAGCTGTTTTTT
CASSVGLPGELFF
>-|-|TRBJ2-1|TRBV15
TGTGCCACCATGGAACTAACTTTATTGGGGAATGAGCAGTTCTTC
CATMELTLLGNEQFF
>TRBD1|-|TRBJ2-7|TRBV10-3
TGTGCCACCGCGGGACAGGTCTACGAGCAGTACTTC
CATAGQVYEQYF
>TRBD1|-|TRBJ1-2|TRBV5-4
TGTGCCAGCAGCTTGAGACAGGGGGCGTCTGGCTACACCTTC
CASSLRQGASGYTF
>-|-|TRBJ2-5|TRBV29-1
TGCAGCGTTGTGGGGGAAGGTCAAGAGACCCAGTACTTC
CSVVGEGQETQYF
>-|-|TRBJ1-4|TRBV19
TGTGCCAGTAGTATAGACAGGGTTGAAGAAAAACTGTTTTTT
CASSIDRVEEKLFF
>TRBD2|-|TRBJ2-1|TRBV6-5
TGTGCCAGCAGTTACTCGTTGGGGGGGAGATACAATGAGCAGTTCTTC
CASSYSLGGRYNEQFF
>-|once|TRBJ1-5|TRBV15
TGTGCCACCAGCAGAGATCCTCGACAGCCGCTCTCTAATCAGCCCCAGCATTTT
CATSRDPRQPLSNQPQHF
>-|-|TRBJ2-7|TRBV19
TGTGCCAGTAGTATTCGACGGACAGATTCCCACGAGCAGTACTTC
CASSIRRTDSHEQYF
>-|few|TRBJ1-1|TRBV19
TGTGCCAGTAGTAAGGGATGGCGGAGGTCCATGAACACTGAAGCTTTCTTT
CASSKGWRRSMNTEAFF
>-|-|TRBJ2-4|TRBV2
TGTGCCAGCAGTACGGGGCCGGACATTCAGTACTTC
CASSTGPDIQYF
>-|-|TRBJ2-7|TRBV7-8
TGTGCCAGCAGCCGCATCCAGGTGTTGAGCTCCTACGAGCAGTACTTC
CASSRIQVLSSYEQYF
>-|-|TRBJ2-3|TRBV7-6
TGTGCCAGCAGCCCTAGACCTGATATCACAGATACGCAGTATTTT
CASSPRPDITDTQYF
>TRBD1|-|TRBJ1-2|TRBV9
TGTGCCAGCAGCGCAGGGACAGTGAGTAGGGATGGCTACACCTTC
CASSAGTVSRDGYTF
>TRBD1|-|TRBJ2-1|TRBV5-4
TGTGCCAGCAGCTCCCGACAGGGGTTGGCCTACAATGAGCAGTTCTTC
CASSSRQGLAYNEQFF
>-|-|TRBJ2-5|TRBV29-1
TGCAGCGTTGAATCCCTAGGGCCAGGGGCCCTAGAGACCCAGTACTTC
CSVESLGPGALETQYF
>-|-|TRBJ1-1|TRBV2
TGTGCCAGCAGTGAAAACCGGGCCGCTAACACTGAAGCTTTCTTT
CASSENRAANTEAFF
>TRBD1|-|TRBJ2-7|TRBV10-2
TGCGCCAGCAACCGGGGGACAGGACCCTACGAGCAGTACTTC
CASNRGTGPYEQYF
>-|-|TRBJ2-1|TRBV19
TGTGCCAGCGGGAACCTTAACAATGAGCAGTTCTTC
CASGNLNNEQFF
>-|-|TRBJ1-5|TRBV30
TGTGCCTGGAGAGCGCCCGGGGGGGGAAATCAGCCCCAGCATTTT
CAWRAPGGGNQPQHF
>-|-|TRBJ2-5|TRBV4-2
TGTGCCAGCAGCCAAGTGGGCCAAGAGACCCAGTACTTC
CASSQVGQETQYF
>-|-|TRBJ2-1|TRBV5-1
TGCGCCAGCAGCTTGGAGCCTAGCGTGAGCTCCTACAATGAGCAGTTCTTC
CASSLEPSVSSYNEQFF
>TRBD2|-|TRBJ2-3|TRBV9
TGTGCCAGCAGCGTTACTAGCGGGAGGGCAGATACGCAGTATTTT
CASSVTSGRADTQYF
>-|-|TRBJ2-2|TRBV11-2
TGTGCCAGCAGCTTAGACGCGCCGGGGGAGCTGTTTTTT
CASSLDAPGELFF
>TRBD1|-|TRBJ2-2|TRBV27
TGTGCCAGGGACAGTTGTAGAGGGACAGCCGGGGTGCCCGGGGAGCTGTTTTTT
CARDSCRGTAGVPGELFF
>-|-|TRBJ1-1|TRBV6-1
TGTGCCAGCACAAGGACGGCGAACACTGAAGCTTTCTTT
CASTRTANTEAFF
>TRBD1|-|TRBJ2-2|TRBV5-1
TGCGCCAGCAGCTTAAATCAGGGGGCGGCCGGGGAGCTGTTTTTT
CASSLNQGAAGELFF
>-|once|TRBJ2-1|TRBV5-1
TGCGCCAGCAGCTTGGATGGGCCGAGCTCCTACAATGAGCAGTTCTTC
CASSLDGPSSYNEQFF
>-|-|TRBJ1-1|TRBV18
TGTGCCAGCTCACCCAGTTCGAGCGCCACTGAAGCTTTCTTT
CASSPSSSATEAFF
>-|-|TRBJ1-3|TRBV27
TGTGCCAGCAGTTTATCTTCCGGGGGGTACTCTGGAAACACCATATATTTT
CASSLSSGGYSGNTIYF
>TRBD1|-|TRBJ2-2|TRBV7-9
TGTGCCAGCAGCAAGACCGGGACAGGGTACACCGGGGAGCTGTTTTTT
CASSKTGTGYTGELFF
>-|-|TRBJ2-5|TRBV5-1
TGCGCCAGCAGCTTGCAACGGGGGAAGGGGGAGACCCAGTACTTC
CASSLQRGKGETQYF
>TRBD1|-|TRBJ1-2|TRBV2
TGTGCCAGCAGCCCTCCCGACAGGGGTAACTATGGCTACACCTTC
CASSPPDRGNYGYTF